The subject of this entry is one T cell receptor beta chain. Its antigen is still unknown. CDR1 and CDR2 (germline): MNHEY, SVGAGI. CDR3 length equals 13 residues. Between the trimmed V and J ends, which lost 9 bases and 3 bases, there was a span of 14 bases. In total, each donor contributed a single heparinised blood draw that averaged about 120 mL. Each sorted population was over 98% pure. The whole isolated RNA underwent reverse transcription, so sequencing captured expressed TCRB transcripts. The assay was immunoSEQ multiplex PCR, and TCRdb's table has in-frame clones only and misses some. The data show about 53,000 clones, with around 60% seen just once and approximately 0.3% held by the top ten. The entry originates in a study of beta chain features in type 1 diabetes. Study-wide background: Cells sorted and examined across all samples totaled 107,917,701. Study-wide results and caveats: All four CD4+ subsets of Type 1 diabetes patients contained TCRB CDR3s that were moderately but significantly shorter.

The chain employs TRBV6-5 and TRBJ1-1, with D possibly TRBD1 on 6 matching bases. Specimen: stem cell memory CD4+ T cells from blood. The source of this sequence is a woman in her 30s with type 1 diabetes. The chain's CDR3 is CASQGGRYTEAFF. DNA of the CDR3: TGTGCCAGTCAAGGGGGACGATACACTGAAGCTTTCTTT.